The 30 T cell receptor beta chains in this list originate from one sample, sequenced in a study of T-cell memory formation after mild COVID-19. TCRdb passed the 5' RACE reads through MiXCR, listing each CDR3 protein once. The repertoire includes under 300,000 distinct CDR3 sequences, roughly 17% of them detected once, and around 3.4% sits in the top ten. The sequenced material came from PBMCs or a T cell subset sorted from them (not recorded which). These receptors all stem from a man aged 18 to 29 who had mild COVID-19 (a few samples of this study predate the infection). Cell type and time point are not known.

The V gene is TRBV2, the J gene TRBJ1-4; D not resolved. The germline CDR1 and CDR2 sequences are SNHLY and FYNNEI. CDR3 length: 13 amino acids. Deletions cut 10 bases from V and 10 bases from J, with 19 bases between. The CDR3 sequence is CATASVWGGKLFF. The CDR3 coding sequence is TGTGCCACCGCCTCGGTTTGGGGTGGAAAACTGTTTTTT.

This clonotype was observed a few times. For the CDR3, the DNA is TGTGCCAGCAGTGCGAAGGTTACGAACACCGGGGAGCTGTTTTTT. Its translation: CASSAKVTNTGELFF. The J gene is TRBJ2-2, the V gene TRBV12-3 or TRBV12-4; D not certain. The CDR3 has 15 residues. V was pared by 5 bases and J by 0 bases, with 10 bases between.

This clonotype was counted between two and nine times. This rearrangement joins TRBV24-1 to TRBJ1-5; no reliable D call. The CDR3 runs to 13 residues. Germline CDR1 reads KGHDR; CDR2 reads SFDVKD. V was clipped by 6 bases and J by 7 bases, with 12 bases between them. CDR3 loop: CATSPGWNQPQHF. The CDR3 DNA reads TGTGCCACCAGTCCGGGGTGGAACCAGCCCCAGCATTTT.

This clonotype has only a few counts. CDR3 region: CASSGLRTNGYTF. Written as DNA, the CDR3 is TGTGCCAGCAGTGGGCTGAGAACTAATGGCTACACCTTC. The rearrangement links TRBV2 to TRBJ1-2; D call uncertain. Trimming took 4 bases from V and 6 from J, leaving 12 bases between them. The CDR3 covers 13 residues. Germline V CDR1 and CDR2: SNHLY, FYNNEI.

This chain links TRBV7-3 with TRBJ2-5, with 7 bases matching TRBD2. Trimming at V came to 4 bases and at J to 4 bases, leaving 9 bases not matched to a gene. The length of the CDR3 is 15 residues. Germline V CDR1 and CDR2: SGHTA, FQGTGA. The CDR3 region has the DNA TGTGCCAGCAGCTCAAACACCGGGACTACAGAGACCCAGTACTTC. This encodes CASSSNTGTTETQYF.

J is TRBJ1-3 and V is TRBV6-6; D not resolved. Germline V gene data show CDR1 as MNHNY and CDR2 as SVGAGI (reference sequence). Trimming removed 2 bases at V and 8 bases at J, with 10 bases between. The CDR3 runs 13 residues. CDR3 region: CASSYRHMDTIYF. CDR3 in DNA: TGTGCCAGCAGTTACCGCCACATGGACACCATATATTTT.

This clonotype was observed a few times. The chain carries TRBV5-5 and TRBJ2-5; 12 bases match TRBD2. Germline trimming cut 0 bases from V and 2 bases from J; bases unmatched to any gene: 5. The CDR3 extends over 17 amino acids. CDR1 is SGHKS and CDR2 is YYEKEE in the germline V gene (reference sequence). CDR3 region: CASSLGSLAGGQETQYF. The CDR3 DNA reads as TGTGCCAGCAGCTTGGGGTCCCTAGCGGGGGGGCAAGAGACCCAGTACTTC.

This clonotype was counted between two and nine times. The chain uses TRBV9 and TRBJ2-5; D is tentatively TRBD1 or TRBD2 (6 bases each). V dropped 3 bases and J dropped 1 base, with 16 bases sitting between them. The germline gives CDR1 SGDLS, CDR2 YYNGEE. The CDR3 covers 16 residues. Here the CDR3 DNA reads TGTGCCAGCAGCGAACTAGGGGGAGGTGTCCAAGAGACCCAGTACTTC. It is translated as CASSELGGGVQETQYF. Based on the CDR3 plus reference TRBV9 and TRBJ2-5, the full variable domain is DSGVTQTPKHLITATGQRVTLRCSPRSGDLSVYWYQQSLDQGLQFLIQYYNGEERAKGNILERFSAQQFPDLHSELNLSSLELGDSALYFCASSELGGGVQETQYFGPGTRLLVL.

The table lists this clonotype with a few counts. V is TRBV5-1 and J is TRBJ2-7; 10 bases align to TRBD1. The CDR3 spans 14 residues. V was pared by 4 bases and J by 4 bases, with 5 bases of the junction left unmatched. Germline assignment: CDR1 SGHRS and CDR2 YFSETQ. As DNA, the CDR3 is TGCGCCAGCAGCGCGGACAGGGGGGGATACGAGCAGTACTTC. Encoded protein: CASSADRGGYEQYF.

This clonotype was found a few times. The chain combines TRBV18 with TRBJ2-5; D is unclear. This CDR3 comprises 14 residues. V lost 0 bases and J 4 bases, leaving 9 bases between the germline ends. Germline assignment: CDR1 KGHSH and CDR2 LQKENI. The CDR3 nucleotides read TGTGCCAGCTCACCACCAGGAGTCCCAGAGACCCAGTACTTC. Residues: CASSPPGVPETQYF.

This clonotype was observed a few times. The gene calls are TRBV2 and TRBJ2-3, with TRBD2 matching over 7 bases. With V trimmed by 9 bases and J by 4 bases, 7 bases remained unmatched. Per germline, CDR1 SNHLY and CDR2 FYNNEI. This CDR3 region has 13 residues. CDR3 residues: CASNRDYSDTQYF. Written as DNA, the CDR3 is TGTGCCAGTAACCGGGACTATTCAGATACGCAGTATTTT.

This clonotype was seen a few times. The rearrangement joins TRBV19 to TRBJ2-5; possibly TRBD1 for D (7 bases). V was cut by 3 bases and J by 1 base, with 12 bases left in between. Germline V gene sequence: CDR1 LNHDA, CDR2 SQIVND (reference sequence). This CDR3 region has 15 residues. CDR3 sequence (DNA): TGTGCCAGTAGTATGGAGGGGGCTCCCCAAGAGACCCAGTACTTC. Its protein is CASSMEGAPQETQYF.

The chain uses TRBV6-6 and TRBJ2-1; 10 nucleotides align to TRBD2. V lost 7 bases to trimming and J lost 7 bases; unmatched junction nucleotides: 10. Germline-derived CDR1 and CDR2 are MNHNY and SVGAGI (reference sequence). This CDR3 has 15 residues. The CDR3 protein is CASIAGGIGRNEQFF. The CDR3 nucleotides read TGTGCCAGCATAGCGGGGGGCATCGGCAGGAATGAGCAGTTCTTC.

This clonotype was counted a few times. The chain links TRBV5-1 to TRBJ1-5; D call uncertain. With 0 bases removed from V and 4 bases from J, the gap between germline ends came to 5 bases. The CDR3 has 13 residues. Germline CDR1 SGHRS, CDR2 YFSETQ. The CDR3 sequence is CASSLDVNQPQHF. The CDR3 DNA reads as TGCGCCAGCAGCTTGGACGTGAATCAGCCCCAGCATTTT.

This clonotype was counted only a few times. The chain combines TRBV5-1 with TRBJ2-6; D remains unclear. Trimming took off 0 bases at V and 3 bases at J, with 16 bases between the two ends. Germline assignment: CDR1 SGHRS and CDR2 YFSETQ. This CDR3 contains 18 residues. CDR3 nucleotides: TGCGCCAGCAGCTTGGAACTACCCCCTTGGAGTGGGGCCAACGTCCTGACTTTC. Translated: CASSLELPPWSGANVLTF.

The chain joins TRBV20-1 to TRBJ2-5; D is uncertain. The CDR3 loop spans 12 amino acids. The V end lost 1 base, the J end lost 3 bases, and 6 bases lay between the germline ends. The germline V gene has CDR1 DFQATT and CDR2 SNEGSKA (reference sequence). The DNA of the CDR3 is TGCAGTGCTAGAGGAAGGGAAGAGACCCAGTACTTC. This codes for CSARGREETQYF.

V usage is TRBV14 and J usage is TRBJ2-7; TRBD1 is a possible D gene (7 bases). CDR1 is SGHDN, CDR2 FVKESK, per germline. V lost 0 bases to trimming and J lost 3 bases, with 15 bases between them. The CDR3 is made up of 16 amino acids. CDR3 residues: CASSQDGGWTGYEQYV. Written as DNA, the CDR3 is TGTGCCAGCAGCCAAGATGGGGGGTGGACAGGCTACGAGCAGTACGTC.

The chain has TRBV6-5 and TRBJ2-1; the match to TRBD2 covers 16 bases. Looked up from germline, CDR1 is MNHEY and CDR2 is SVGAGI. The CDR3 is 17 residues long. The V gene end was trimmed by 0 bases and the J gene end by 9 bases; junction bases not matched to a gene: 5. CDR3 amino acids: CASSYSQGLAGGPEQFF. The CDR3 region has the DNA TGTGCCAGCAGTTACTCCCAGGGACTAGCGGGGGGGCCTGAGCAGTTCTTC.

The CDR3 bases are TGCGCCAGCAGCTTGGCCGGGACTCCTGTAGCAGAGACCCAGTACTTC. It translates to CASSLAGTPVAETQYF. The rearrangement joins TRBV5-1 to TRBJ2-5, with a weak D call TRBD2 (6 bases). Looked up from germline, CDR1 is SGHRS and CDR2 is YFSETQ. V lost 0 bases to trimming and J lost 4 bases, with 16 bases between them. The CDR3 loop spans 16 amino acids.

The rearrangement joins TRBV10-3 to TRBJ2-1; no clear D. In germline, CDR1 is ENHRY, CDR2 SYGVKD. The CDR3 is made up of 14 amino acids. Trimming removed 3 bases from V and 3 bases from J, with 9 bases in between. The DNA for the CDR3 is TGTGCCATCAGTGATTACGGGTTCTACAATGAGCAGTTCTTC. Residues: CAISDYGFYNEQFF.

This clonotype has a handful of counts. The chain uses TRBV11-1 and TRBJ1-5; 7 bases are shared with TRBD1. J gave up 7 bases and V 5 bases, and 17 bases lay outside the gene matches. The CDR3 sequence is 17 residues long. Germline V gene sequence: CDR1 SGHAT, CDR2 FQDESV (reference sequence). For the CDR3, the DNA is TGTGCCAGCAGCACGGGGGCGACAGGGAGTTTTGAGCAGCCCCAGCATTTT. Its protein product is CASSTGATGSFEQPQHF.

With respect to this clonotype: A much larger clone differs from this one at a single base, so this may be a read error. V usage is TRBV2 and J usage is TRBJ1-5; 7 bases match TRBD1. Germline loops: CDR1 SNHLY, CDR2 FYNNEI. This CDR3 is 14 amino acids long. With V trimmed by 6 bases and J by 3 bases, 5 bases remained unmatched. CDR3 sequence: CASSPGQINQPQHF. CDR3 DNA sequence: TGTGCCAGCAGCCCGGGACAGATCAATCAGCCCCAGCATTTT.

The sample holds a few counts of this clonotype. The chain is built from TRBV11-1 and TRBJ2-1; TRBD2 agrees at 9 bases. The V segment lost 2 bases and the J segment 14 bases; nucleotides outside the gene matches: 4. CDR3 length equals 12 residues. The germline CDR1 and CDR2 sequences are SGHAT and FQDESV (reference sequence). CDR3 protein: CASSLSGGHKFF. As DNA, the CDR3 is TGTGCCAGCAGCTTAAGCGGGGGGCATAAGTTCTTC.

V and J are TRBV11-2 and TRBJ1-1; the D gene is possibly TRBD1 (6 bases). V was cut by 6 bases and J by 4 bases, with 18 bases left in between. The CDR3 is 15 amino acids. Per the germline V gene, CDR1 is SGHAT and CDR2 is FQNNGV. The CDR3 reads CASRDRGGAGTEAFF. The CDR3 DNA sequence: TGTGCCAGCAGAGACCGGGGGGGCGCGGGCACTGAAGCTTTCTTT.

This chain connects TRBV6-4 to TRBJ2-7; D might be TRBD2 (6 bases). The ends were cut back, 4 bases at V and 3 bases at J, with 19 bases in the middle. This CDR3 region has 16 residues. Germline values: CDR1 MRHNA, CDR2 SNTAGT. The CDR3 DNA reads TGTGCCAGCAGTGGGGTCGAGGCGGGGATGGACTACGAGCAGTACTTC. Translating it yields CASSGVEAGMDYEQYF.

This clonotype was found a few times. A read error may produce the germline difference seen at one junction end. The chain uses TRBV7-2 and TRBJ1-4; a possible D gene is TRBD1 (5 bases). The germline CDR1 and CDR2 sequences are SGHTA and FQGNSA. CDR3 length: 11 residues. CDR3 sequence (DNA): TGTGCCAGCAGCTTAGAGGGGCGCGGGATTTTT. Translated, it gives CASSLEGRGIF.

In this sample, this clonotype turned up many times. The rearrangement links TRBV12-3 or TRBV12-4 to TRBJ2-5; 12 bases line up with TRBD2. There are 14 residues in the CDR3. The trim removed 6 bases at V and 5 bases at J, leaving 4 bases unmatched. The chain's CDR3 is CASSPGLAGETQYF. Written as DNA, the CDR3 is TGTGCCAGCAGCCCTGGACTAGCGGGGGAGACCCAGTACTTC.

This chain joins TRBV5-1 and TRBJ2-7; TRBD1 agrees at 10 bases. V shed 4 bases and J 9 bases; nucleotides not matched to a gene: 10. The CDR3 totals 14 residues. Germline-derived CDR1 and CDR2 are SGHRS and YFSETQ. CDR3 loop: CASSDWDRGGGQYF. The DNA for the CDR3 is TGCGCCAGCAGCGATTGGGACAGGGGCGGCGGGCAGTACTTC.

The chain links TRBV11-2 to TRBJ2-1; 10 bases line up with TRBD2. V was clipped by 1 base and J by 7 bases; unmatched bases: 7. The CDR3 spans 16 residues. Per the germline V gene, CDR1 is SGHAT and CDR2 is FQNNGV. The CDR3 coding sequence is TGTGCCAGCAGCTTAGTCTCTAGCGGGGGTTTAAATGAGCAGTTCTTC. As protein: CASSLVSSGGLNEQFF. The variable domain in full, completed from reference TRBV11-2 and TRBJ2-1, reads EAGVAQSPRYKIIEKRQSVAFWCNPISGHATLYWYQQILGQGPKLLIQFQNNGVVDDSQLPKDRFSAERLKGVDSTLKIQPAKLEDSAVYLCASSLVSSGGLNEQFFGPGTRLTVL.

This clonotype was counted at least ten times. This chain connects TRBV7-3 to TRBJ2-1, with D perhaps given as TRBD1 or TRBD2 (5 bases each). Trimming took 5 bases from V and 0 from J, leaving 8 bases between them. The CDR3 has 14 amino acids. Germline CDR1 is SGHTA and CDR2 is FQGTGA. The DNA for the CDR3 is TGTGCCAGCAGCCGGGGCGGCTCCTACAATGAGCAGTTCTTC. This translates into CASSRGGSYNEQFF.